Following are 19 T cell receptor beta chains from one sample sequenced in a study of T cells in Graves' hyperthyroidism and ophthalmopathy. The investigators amplified TCR beta CDR3 regions from RNA transcripts. HTBI primers were the set used in a first-round RT-PCR of the TCR CDR3. TCRdb re-called the multiplex PCR reads with MiXCR, one entry per CDR3 protein. This table holds fewer than 250,000 distinct CDR3 sequences, about 25% found once. Material: blood. These receptors all come from a woman aged 40 to 50 with Graves' ophthalmopathy.

Many counts were recorded for this clonotype. V and J are TRBV7-6 and TRBJ2-7; D perhaps matches TRBD2 (6 bases). This CDR3 comprises 13 residues. Germline CDR1 SGHVS, CDR2 FNYEAQ. With 6 bases removed from V and 7 bases from J, the gap between germline ends came to 16 bases. The CDR3 nucleotides are TGTGCCAGCAGTCGGGACGGAGGGCCGGAGCAGTACTTC. Protein product: CASSRDGGPEQYF.

In this sample, this clonotype turned up many times. The chain carries TRBV28 and TRBJ2-7; 7 positions match TRBD1. The CDR3 extends over 14 amino acids. V was clipped by 11 bases and J by 2 bases; unmatched bases: 12. Germline CDR1 reads MDHEN; CDR2 reads SYDVKM. The DNA for the CDR3 is TGTGCCGCCCTCGGGGACAGAACCCCCTACGAGCAGTACTTC. It codes for CAALGDRTPYEQYF. Variable domain in full (rest from reference TRBV28 and TRBJ2-7): DVKVTQSSRYLVKRTGEKVFLECVQDMDHENMFWYRQDPGLGLRLIYFSYDVKMKEKGDIPEGYSVSREKKERFSLILESASTNQTSMYLCAALGDRTPYEQYFGPGTRLTVT.

In this sample, this clonotype turned up once. This chain joins TRBV29-1 and TRBJ2-7, with a possible D match to TRBD2 (7 bases). Germline lookup yields CDR1 SQVTM and CDR2 ANQGSEA. V lost 6 bases and J 3 bases, leaving 15 bases between the germline ends. The CDR3 consists of 13 residues. The CDR3 bases are TGCAGCGTGCCAGGGGAGCGGGACTACGAGCAGTACTTC. Translating it yields CSVPGERDYEQYF.

The count of this clonotype is one. The chain couples TRBV29-1 to TRBJ2-4; D might be TRBD1 (6 bases). Trimming removed 6 bases at V and 6 bases at J, with 9 bases between. This CDR3 is built from 11 residues. Germline-derived CDR1 and CDR2 are SQVTM and ANQGSEA. The CDR3 DNA is TGCAGCGTAAGACAGGCAAACATTCAGTACTTC. Translation: CSVRQANIQYF.

This clonotype appeared many times. The J gene is TRBJ1-3, the V gene TRBV2, with TRBD1 matching over 11 bases. The CDR3 contains 16 residues. Germline lookup yields CDR1 SNHLY and CDR2 FYNNEI. V trimming: 3 bases; J trimming: 2 bases; junction bases outside the gene matches: 3. CDR3 residues: CASSEGTGGTGNTIYF. CDR3 bases: TGTGCCAGCAGTGAGGGGACAGGGGGTACTGGAAACACCATATATTTT.

The rearrangement joins TRBV5-1 to TRBJ2-2, with 12 bases aligning to TRBD2. J lost 4 bases, V lost 2 bases, and 6 bases had no gene match. CDR3 length: 17 amino acids. CDR1 and CDR2 (germline): SGHRS, YFSETQ. As DNA, the CDR3 is TGCGCCAGCAGCTTCCTAGGGACTAGCGGGTTCACCGGGGAGCTGTTTTTT. Translated, it gives CASSFLGTSGFTGELFF.

This clonotype was observed many times. This sequence joins TRBV28 and TRBJ2-4; D might be TRBD2 (5 bases). V lost 8 bases and J 3 bases, leaving 14 bases between the germline ends. Germline-derived CDR1 and CDR2 are MDHEN and SYDVKM. This CDR3 has 14 amino acids. This CDR3 is CASRPGLGKNIQYF. The CDR3 nucleotides are TGTGCCAGCCGTCCGGGGTTGGGCAAAAACATTCAGTACTTC. Together with reference TRBV28 and TRBJ2-4, the CDR3 gives the full variable domain: DVKVTQSSRYLVKRTGEKVFLECVQDMDHENMFWYRQDPGLGLRLIYFSYDVKMKEKGDIPEGYSVSREKKERFSLILESASTNQTSMYLCASRPGLGKNIQYFGAGTRLSVL.

This clonotype came up many times. V usage is TRBV11-3 and J usage is TRBJ1-2; 8 bases align to TRBD1. The germline V gene encodes CDR1 SGHNT and CDR2 YENEEA. The CDR3 is 19 amino acids. J lost 4 bases, V lost 2 bases, and 18 bases had no gene match. The CDR3 here is CASSLRPAGQGAISYGYTF. The CDR3 coding sequence is TGTGCCAGCAGCTTACGGCCCGCCGGTCAGGGGGCGATCAGCTATGGCTACACCTTC.

In its sample, this clonotype was seen many times. J is TRBJ2-7 and V is TRBV19; possibly TRBD1 for D (6 bases). The V and J ends lost 5 bases and 5 bases respectively, with 16 bases between them. Germline lookup yields CDR1 LNHDA and CDR2 SQIVND (reference sequence). This CDR3 is built from 14 residues. The CDR3 DNA reads as TGTGCCAGTAGTCCAGTACAGGGACCCCACGAGCAGTACTTC. It specifies CASSPVQGPHEQYF.

V usage is TRBV7-2 and J usage is TRBJ2-5; the D gene is possibly TRBD1 (5 bases). Germline values: CDR1 SGHTA, CDR2 FQGNSA. This CDR3 spans 13 amino acids. Trimming left V 5 bases short and J 4 bases short, with 11 bases between. CDR3 nucleotide sequence: TGTGCCAGCAGCCCCCGGACAAGAGAGACCCAGTACTTC. Its protein product is CASSPRTRETQYF.

V gene TRBV7-2 combines with J gene TRBJ1-5; D remains unclear. Deletions cut 4 bases from V and 4 bases from J, with 8 bases between. The CDR3 length is 13 residues. CDR1 SGHTA and CDR2 FQGNSA come from the germline V gene. For the CDR3, the DNA is TGTGCCAGCAGCTATGGGGTAAATCAGCCCCAGCATTTT. Amino acid sequence: CASSYGVNQPQHF.

Ten or more counts support this clonotype. The gene calls are TRBV28 and TRBJ1-2, with a weak D call TRBD1 (5 bases). Germline V gene lookup returns CDR1 MDHEN and CDR2 SYDVKM. Trimming took 6 bases from V and 10 from J, leaving 15 bases between them. This CDR3 is built from 12 residues. The CDR3 sequence: CASRSGSRIYTF. The CDR3 coding sequence is TGTGCCAGCAGATCAGGGAGTCGGATCTACACCTTC.

This clonotype came up many times. The V and J genes are TRBV20-1 and TRBJ1-5, with 10 bases lining up with TRBD1. The CDR3 runs 14 residues. V was pared by 5 bases and J by 4 bases, with 5 bases of the junction left unmatched. The germline gives CDR1 DFQATT, CDR2 SNEGSKA (reference sequence). CDR3 nucleotides: TGCAGTGCTGGACAGGGGGTTTTAAATCAGCCCCAGCATTTT. Its protein is CSAGQGVLNQPQHF.

This clonotype was counted ten times or more. This chain joins TRBV18 and TRBJ2-2; TRBD2 might be the D (6 bases). The CDR3 runs 13 residues. V lost 5 bases and J lost 4, with 8 bases in between. Germline V lookup: CDR1 KGHSH, CDR2 LQKENI. In DNA, the CDR3 is TGTGCCAGCTCATCGGGACTCACCGGGGAGCTGTTTTTT. Protein: CASSSGLTGELFF.

This CDR3 reads CATDGGKRRNGYTF. Here the CDR3 DNA reads TGCGCAACAGACGGCGGAAAGAGGAGAAATGGCTACACCTTC. This chain links TRBV20-1 with TRBJ1-2; no reliable D call. CDR1 is DFQATT, CDR2 SNEGSKA, per germline (reference sequence). The CDR3 is made up of 14 amino acids.

This sequence joins TRBV6-2 or TRBV6-3 and TRBJ2-7; 9 bases match TRBD1. The J segment lost 6 bases and the V segment lost 1 base, leaving 7 bases of the junction unmatched. Per germline, CDR1 MNHEY and CDR2 SVGEGT. This CDR3 has 15 residues. The CDR3 reads CASSYYWDRDLEQYF. In nucleotides, the CDR3 is TGTGCCAGCAGTTACTACTGGGACAGGGACCTCGAGCAGTACTTC.

This clonotype was counted at least ten times. The gene calls are TRBV5-1 and TRBJ2-4; TRBD2 matches at 9 bases. Looked up from germline, CDR1 is SGHRS and CDR2 is YFSETQ. V dropped 0 bases and J dropped 8; count of bases not matched to a gene: 9. CDR3 size: 16 residues. The CDR3 region is CASSLDRAGGGHIQYF. In DNA form, the CDR3 reads TGCGCCAGCAGCTTGGACCGAGCGGGAGGTGGGCACATTCAGTACTTC.

This clonotype was counted at least ten times. The chain employs TRBV28 and TRBJ2-5, with D possibly TRBD1 on 5 matching bases. The CDR3 contains 15 residues. Germline values: CDR1 MDHEN, CDR2 SYDVKM. Trimming took off 6 bases at V and 2 bases at J, with 16 bases between the two ends. The DNA of the CDR3 is TGTGCCAGCAGGCCGATCAGGGTGGGACAAGAGACCCAGTACTTC. Translation gives CASRPIRVGQETQYF.

This clonotype was counted ten times or more. The rearrangement uses TRBV28 and TRBJ2-5, with TRBD2 matching 10 bases. CDR3 length equals 16 residues. Per the germline V gene, CDR1 is MDHEN and CDR2 is SYDVKM. J lost 4 bases, V lost 0 bases, and 5 bases had no gene match. CDR3 sequence reads: CASSLWGLAGVETQYF. The CDR3 nucleotides are TGTGCCAGCAGTTTATGGGGTCTAGCGGGAGTAGAGACCCAGTACTTC. Complete variable domain (other parts from reference TRBV28 and TRBJ2-5): DVKVTQSSRYLVKRTGEKVFLECVQDMDHENMFWYRQDPGLGLRLIYFSYDVKMKEKGDIPEGYSVSREKKERFSLILESASTNQTSMYLCASSLWGLAGVETQYFGPGTRLLVL.